These 8 T cell receptor beta chains were sequenced from one sample in a study of blood T cells in healthy people across ages. Through a sample-barcoded 5' primer and a J-beta primer mix, a second PCR was run for about 6 to 11 cycles. TCRdb ran MiXCR on the 5' RACE reads and lists one entry per CDR3 protein. The sample includes 790,000 or so distinct CDR3 sequences, about 56% of them seen just once. The specimen was blood. The source of these receptors is a man in his forties in good health.

This clonotype was seen ten or more times. The CDR3 loop reads CASSESRETQYF. In DNA form, the CDR3 reads TGCGCCAGCAGTGAGTCAAGAGAGACCCAGTACTTC. The chain combines TRBV10-2 with TRBJ2-5, with D unclear. Germline-derived CDR1 and CDR2 are WSHSY and SAAADI. This CDR3 contains 12 residues. The V gene lost 0 bases and the J gene lost 4 bases, with 3 bases spanning the gap.

This clonotype has a handful of counts. The V call is TRBV28, the J call TRBJ2-5; 10 nucleotides line up with TRBD2. Germline V gene sequence: CDR1 MDHEN, CDR2 SYDVKM. This CDR3 comprises 16 residues. Trimming took 8 bases from V and 3 from J; bases not matched to a gene: 12. The CDR3 coding sequence is TGTGCCAGCGCAACCTCTCGAAGCGGGAGGGAAGAGACCCAGTACTTC. Translated, it gives CASATSRSGREETQYF.

The rearrangement uses TRBV28 and TRBJ1-2; D is unresolved. Germline CDR1 MDHEN, CDR2 SYDVKM. This CDR3 spans 13 amino acids. The V and J ends lost 1 base and 7 bases respectively, with 10 bases between them. The CDR3 reads CASSLLGQSGYTF. The DNA for the CDR3 is TGTGCCAGCAGTTTATTAGGCCAGAGTGGCTACACCTTC.

The rearrangement joins TRBV5-1 to TRBJ2-3; the D gene is possibly TRBD1 (5 bases). Trimming took off 1 base at V and 5 bases at J, with 17 bases between the two ends. The CDR3 consists of 16 residues. Germline CDR1 and CDR2: SGHRS and YFSETQ. The CDR3 reads CASSLLQVARGDTQYF. In DNA, the CDR3 is TGCGCCAGCAGCTTGCTACAGGTGGCAAGAGGAGATACGCAGTATTTT.

The chain has TRBV14 and TRBJ2-3, with D tentatively TRBD1 (6 bases). Germline lookup yields CDR1 SGHDN and CDR2 FVKESK. The CDR3 totals 15 residues. Trimming stripped 1 base from V and 2 bases from J, with 10 bases between. CDR3 in DNA: TGTGCCAGCAGCCAAGCGACAGGTCTCACAGATACGCAGTATTTT. It translates to CASSQATGLTDTQYF.

This chain uses TRBV7-8 with TRBJ1-5; 11 nucleotides line up with TRBD1. Germline V lookup: CDR1 SGHVS, CDR2 FQNEAQ. This CDR3 has 14 amino acids. The ends lost 7 bases at V and 4 bases at J; junction bases unmatched: 3. Here the CDR3 reads CASKGQGVNQPQHF. The CDR3 region has the DNA TGTGCCAGCAAGGGACAGGGGGTGAATCAGCCCCAGCATTTT.

This clonotype has a handful of counts. The chain uses TRBV27 and TRBJ1-5, with a possible D match to TRBD1 (5 bases). The V end was cut by 4 bases, the J end by 0 bases, with 16 bases between. The length of the CDR3 is 17 residues. CDR1 and CDR2 from the germline V gene are MNHEY and SMNVEV (reference sequence). Here the CDR3 reads CASSSRQGFYSNQPQHF. In DNA form, the CDR3 reads TGTGCCAGCAGTTCTCGGCAGGGATTTTATAGCAATCAGCCCCAGCATTTT.

This chain uses TRBV7-2 with TRBJ1-4; D is uncertain. This CDR3 has 13 residues. V was pared by 2 bases and J by 1 base, with 2 bases between. The germline V gene encodes CDR1 SGHTA and CDR2 FQGNSA. The chain's CDR3 is CASSLQTNEKLFF. DNA of the CDR3: TGTGCCAGCAGCTTACAAACTAATGAAAAACTGTTTTTT.